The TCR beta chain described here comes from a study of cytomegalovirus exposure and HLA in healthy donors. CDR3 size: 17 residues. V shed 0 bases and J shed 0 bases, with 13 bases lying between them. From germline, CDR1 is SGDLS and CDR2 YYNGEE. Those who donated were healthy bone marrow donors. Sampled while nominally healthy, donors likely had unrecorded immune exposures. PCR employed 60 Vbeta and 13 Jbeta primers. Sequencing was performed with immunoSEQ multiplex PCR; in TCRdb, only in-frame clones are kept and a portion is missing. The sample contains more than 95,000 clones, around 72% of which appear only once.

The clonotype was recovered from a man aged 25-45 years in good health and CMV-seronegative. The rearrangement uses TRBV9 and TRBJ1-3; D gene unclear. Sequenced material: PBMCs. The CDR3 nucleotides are TGTGCCAGCAGCGTAGATGGAGTGTGGAGCTCTGGAAACACCATATATTTT. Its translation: CASSVDGVWSSGNTIYF.